These T cell receptor beta chains were read from a single sample in a study of T-cell reconstitution after alpha-beta-depleted transplantation in children. TCRdb re-called the PCR reads with MiXCR, one entry per CDR3 protein. Of around 200,000 distinct CDR3 sequences in the sample, approximately 11% are singletons; the top ten hold under 30%. The material sequenced was PBMCs, taken before TCRalphabeta/CD19-depleted stem cell transplant. The source is a child younger than two with acute myeloid leukemia, due to receive a stem cell transplant. Both conserved end residues are part of each CDR3. Each record gives: clone size, D gene, V gene, J gene, CDR3 protein, CDR3 DNA. The D gene is left open where the match is weak. Expanded clones get a size class; other rows say once, few or many, or leave the size out.

many	.	TRBV19	TRBJ2-1	CASSPGSHKQFF	TGTGCCAGTAGCCCCGGGTCTCATAAGCAGTTCTTC
many	TRBD2	TRBV12-3/TRBV12-4	TRBJ2-3	CASALPGGGGNTQYF	TGTGCCAGCGCACTCCCCGGGGGGGGTGGAAATACGCAGTATTTT
many	.	TRBV5-1	TRBJ2-1	CASSLDTVLGREQFF	TGCGCCAGCAGCTTGGATACTGTCCTGGGAAGGGAGCAGTTCTTC
few	TRBD1	TRBV4-1	TRBJ2-2	CASSAVQGARGGELFF	TGCGCCAGCAGCGCAGTACAGGGGGCGCGGGGCGGGGAGCTGTTTTTT
.	.	TRBV5-6	TRBJ2-2	CASSHGPPGELFF	TGTGCCAGCAGCCACGGGCCCCCCGGGGAGCTGTTTTTT
many	TRBD1	TRBV12-3/TRBV12-4	TRBJ1-4	CASSPDRANEKLFF	TGTGCCAGCAGCCCCGACAGGGCGAATGAAAAACTGTTTTTT
.	TRBD1	TRBV5-1	TRBJ1-3	CASSPGTGIYSGNTIYF	TGCGCCAGCAGCCCGGGGACAGGCATCTACTCTGGAAACACCATATATTTT
many	.	TRBV7-2	TRBJ1-3	CASSSDPGNTIYF	TGTGCCAGCAGTTCCGACCCTGGAAACACCATATATTTT
many	.	TRBV20-1	TRBJ2-1	CSAPPKNYNEQFF	TGCAGTGCTCCACCCAAGAACTACAATGAGCAGTTCTTC
many	TRBD2	TRBV11-3	TRBJ2-7	CASSPGGVLYEQYF	TGTGCCAGCAGCCCCGGGGGGGTCCTATACGAGCAGTACTTC
.	.	TRBV7-9	TRBJ2-6	CASSSNDQDSGANVLTF	TGTGCCAGCAGCTCCAACGATCAAGACTCTGGGGCCAACGTCCTGACTTTC
many	.	TRBV9	TRBJ2-3	CASSVLGTGAADTQYF	TGTGCCAGCAGCGTACTGGGAACGGGAGCGGCAGATACGCAGTATTTT
many	TRBD2	TRBV24-1	TRBJ2-1	CATSGPGLAAYNEQFF	TGTGCCACCAGTGGACCGGGACTAGCGGCTTACAATGAGCAGTTCTTC
many	TRBD1	TRBV6-5	TRBJ1-1	CASSIQGSNTEAFF	TGTGCCAGCAGTATACAGGGGTCGAACACTGAAGCTTTCTTT
many	TRBD2	TRBV20-1	TRBJ2-1	CSVAHYGTRGNNEQFF	TGCAGTGTTGCTCACTACGGGACTAGGGGGAACAATGAGCAGTTCTTC
many	.	TRBV11-2	TRBJ2-1	CASSLVGSYNEQFF	TGTGCCAGCAGCTTAGTTGGCTCCTACAATGAGCAGTTCTTC
many	.	TRBV24-1	TRBJ2-1	CATSEGALVREQFF	TGTGCCACCAGTGAGGGTGCACTTGTCCGTGAGCAGTTCTTC
many	.	TRBV19	TRBJ2-2	CASSDGANTGELFF	TGTGCCAGTAGTGACGGGGCGAACACCGGGGAGCTGTTTTTT
many	TRBD2	TRBV5-1	TRBJ2-1	CASSVDKSGGEVF	TGCGCCAGCAGCGTAGACAAAAGCGGGGGGGAGGTCTTC
.	TRBD1	TRBV6-2/TRBV6-3	TRBJ1-5	CASSRTGVYSNQPQHF	TGTGCCAGCAGCCGGACAGGGGTCTATAGCAATCAGCCCCAGCATTTT
many	TRBD2	TRBV7-2	TRBJ2-3	CASSSGAGGETDTQYF	TGTGCCAGCAGCTCCGGCGCGGGAGGGGAAACAGATACGCAGTATTTT
many	.	TRBV20-1	TRBJ2-7	CSARSGRDPVYEQYF	TGCAGTGCTAGGTCAGGCCGGGACCCAGTCTACGAGCAGTACTTC
many	.	TRBV20-1	TRBJ1-2	CSASRAPGNYGYTF	TGCAGTGCTAGTAGGGCTCCAGGGAACTATGGCTACACCTTC
.	.	TRBV14	TRBJ1-2	CASSQPGWYVYTF	TGTGCCAGCAGCCAACCGGGTTGGTATGTCTACACCTTC
many	.	TRBV7-9	TRBJ1-1	CASSFGGVNTEAFF	TGTGCCAGCAGCTTTGGAGGGGTGAACACTGAAGCTTTCTTT
.	TRBD1	TRBV14	TRBJ1-6	CASSYGTGYSPLHF	TGTGCCAGCAGTTACGGGACAGGATATTCACCCCTCCACTTT
many	.	TRBV7-2	TRBJ2-7	CASSPRHTYEQYF	TGTGCCAGCAGCCCGAGACACACCTACGAGCAGTACTTC
many	TRBD1	TRBV2	TRBJ2-7	CASSMDRGEQYF	TGTGCCAGCAGTATGGACAGGGGCGAGCAGTACTTC
few	.	TRBV7-3	TRBJ2-2	CASSPLLGRYFNTGELFF	TGTGCCAGCAGCCCCCTCTTGGGCCGCTACTTCAACACCGGGGAGCTGTTTTTT
many	TRBD1	TRBV28	TRBJ1-2	CASSNRQGYGYTF	TGTGCCAGCAGTAATCGACAGGGCTATGGCTACACCTTC
.	TRBD1	TRBV11-2	TRBJ2-7	CASSQPGTGVTYEQYF	TGTGCCAGCAGCCAACCGGGGACAGGGGTTACCTACGAGCAGTACTTC
many	.	TRBV5-1	TRBJ2-3	CASSSKLYETDTQYF	TGCGCCAGCAGTTCCAAACTTTATGAGACAGATACGCAGTATTTT
many	.	TRBV12-3/TRBV12-4	TRBJ2-5	CASGLSGLRGETQYF	TGTGCCAGTGGACTCTCGGGACTCCGGGGAGAGACCCAGTACTTC
.	TRBD2	TRBV7-3	TRBJ2-1	CASSIASGGINEQFF	TGTGCCAGCAGCATCGCTAGCGGGGGAATCAATGAGCAGTTCTTC
many	.	TRBV7-9	TRBJ1-5	CASSPGDPYSNQPQHF	TGTGCCAGCAGCCCCGGGGACCCTTATAGCAATCAGCCCCAGCATTTT